The subject of this entry is one T cell receptor beta chain. In the original analysis: Reference gene primer amplification in the assay estimated nucleated cell counts. This table comes from immunoSEQ multiplex PCR, and its TCRdb copy is limited to in-frame clones, with some not included. The DNA gave D and trimming, while V, J and clone size come from that table. The repertoire holds 60,000 to 75,000 clones, roughly 76% seen once, with around 50% in the top ten. CDR3 length: 15 residues. J gave up 3 bases and V 4 bases, and 6 bases lay outside the gene matches. Germline-derived CDR1 and CDR2 are SEHNR and FQNEAQ (reference sequence). The source of the sample is a study of blood T cell repertoires in COVID-19. Overall study context: Some COVID-19 samples were acute and others convalescent; all came from the United States, Italy and Spain. T cells, B-cell-depleted T cells, or PBMCs supplied cDNA or gDNA.

This chain links TRBV7-9 with TRBJ1-3, with 7 bases identical to TRBD1. The clonotype originates from a woman of 80 years or more with acute or convalescent COVID-19. The sequencing input was peripheral blood. The CDR3: CASSSTGTDGNTIYF. The CDR3 region has the DNA TGTGCCAGCAGCTCGACCGGGACAGATGGAAACACCATATATTTT.